Sequencing of this T cell receptor beta chain was carried out in a study of T cell repertoires in cytomegalovirus infection. The wider study: Public TCR beta signatures indicated both CMV infection and matching HLA type.

CDR1 SGHVS and CDR2 FQNEAQ come from the germline V gene. V was clipped by 0 bases and J by 6 bases; unmatched bases: 8. This CDR3 has 16 amino acids. This clonotype was seen ten or more times. TCRdb ran MiXCR on the reads and lists one entry per CDR3 protein. The sample lists 210,000 or so distinct CDR3 sequences; about 7% were seen once. The rearrangement links TRBV7-8 to TRBJ2-1; 7 nucleotides align to TRBD1. Sequencing input: PBMCs. The sequence derives from a human donor in good health (CMV status not recorded). Some clones in this sample may be carry-over from other donors' samples. The CDR3 sequence is CASSLARGSGGNEQFF. The CDR3 DNA is TGTGCCAGCAGCTTAGCTCGGGGTTCAGGGGGCAATGAGCAGTTCTTC.